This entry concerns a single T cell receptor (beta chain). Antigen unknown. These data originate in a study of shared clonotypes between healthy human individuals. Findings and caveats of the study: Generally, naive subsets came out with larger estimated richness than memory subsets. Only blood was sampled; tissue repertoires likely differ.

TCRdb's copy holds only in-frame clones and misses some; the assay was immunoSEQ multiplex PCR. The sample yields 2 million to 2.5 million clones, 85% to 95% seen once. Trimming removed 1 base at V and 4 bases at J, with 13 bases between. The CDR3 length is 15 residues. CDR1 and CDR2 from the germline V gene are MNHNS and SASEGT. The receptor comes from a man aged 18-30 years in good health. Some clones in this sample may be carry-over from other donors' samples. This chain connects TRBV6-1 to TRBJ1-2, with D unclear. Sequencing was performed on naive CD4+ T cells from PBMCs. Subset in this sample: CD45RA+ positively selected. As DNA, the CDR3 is TGTGCCAGCAGTGAAGGCGAGTGGTTTACCTATGGCTACACCTTC. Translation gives CASSEGEWFTYGYTF.